This T cell receptor beta chain is drawn from a study of brain T cells in children with intractable seizures. Time point reported: blood from clinic visit 5 months post-surgery; TSC patient then seizure free. The CDR3 length is 14 residues. Germline values: CDR1 SGHRS, CDR2 YFSETQ. V lost 4 bases, J lost 2 bases, and 10 bases lay in between. Profiled with immunoSEQ multiplex PCR; TCRdb holds only in-frame clones, not every one. The table lists about 340,000 clones, 93% of them singletons, with about 5.8% in the top ten. The material sequenced was peripheral blood, taken about 5 months after surgery. The sequence derives from a boy under two years old with tuberous sclerosis and intractable seizures. The chain has TRBV5-1 and TRBJ2-1; D might be TRBD2 (5 bases). CDR3 nucleotides: TGCGCCAGCAGCCTTGAGAGGGCCTACAATGAGCAGTTCTTC. Its protein product is CASSLERAYNEQFF.